This T cell receptor (beta chain) was captured by sequencing in a study of follicular helper T cells after annual influenza vaccination. Repertoires were generated with immunoSEQ multiplex PCR, while TCRdb's copy carries only in-frame clones and drops some. The table lists roughly 1,200 clones, about 63% of them singletons. In germline, CDR1 is SGHTS, CDR2 YDEGEE. The CDR3 totals 13 residues. Trimming stripped 4 bases from V and 2 bases from J, with 10 bases between. Time point in this sample: 2014-2015 season, 7 days after vaccination. This TCR was recovered from an adult who received the influenza vaccine. The material was CXCR5+ CD38+ circulating T follicular helper cells from blood, obtained 7 days after influenza vaccination. Specified subset: circulating Tfh, non-naive CD4+CXCR5+PD-1+ (ICOS+CD38+ or ICOS-CD38-). V usage is TRBV5-8 and J usage is TRBJ2-7; D perhaps matches TRBD1 (6 bases). The CDR3 DNA reads as TGTGCCAGCAGCCGGACAGTGACCTACGAGCAGTACTTC. The encoded protein is CASSRTVTYEQYF.